Below, 24 T cell receptor beta chains from the same sample are listed, as sequenced in a study of T cell responses to AZD1222 COVID-19 vaccine. Produced via immunoSEQ multiplex PCR; TCRdb's table is partial and in-frame only. The data show 150,000 to 180,000 clones, about 88% seen once. The specimen comprised peripheral blood, sampled after recovery from COVID-19. These receptors originate from an adult who had recovered from COVID-19.

V is TRBV4-3 and J is TRBJ1-2, with 9 bases identical to TRBD1. After removal of 2 bases from V and 6 bases from J, the junction contained 4 bases not matched to a gene. The CDR3 has 14 residues. CDR1 is LGHNA and CDR2 is YSLEER in the germline V gene. CDR3: CASSQRGTGNGYTF. Written as DNA, the CDR3 is TGCGCCAGCAGCCAACGAGGGACAGGGAATGGCTACACCTTC.

The chain carries TRBV10-3 and TRBJ2-3; D may match TRBD1 or TRBD2 (5 bases each). Germline CDR1 and CDR2: ENHRY and SYGVKD. The CDR3 has 13 residues. Trimming cost V 7 bases and J 2 bases, with 10 bases left between them. The CDR3 DNA sequence: TGTGCCATCAATAGGGACCCCACAGATACGCAGTATTTT. Residues: CAINRDPTDTQYF.

This chain joins TRBV11-2 and TRBJ1-5, with no clear D. The germline V gene has CDR1 SGHAT and CDR2 FQNNGV. The CDR3 runs 15 residues. Trimming stripped 2 bases from V and 4 bases from J, with 12 bases between. CDR3 in amino acids: CASSLTRGVNQPQHF. The CDR3 nucleotides are TGTGCCAGCAGCTTAACACGCGGGGTTAATCAGCCCCAGCATTTT.

The chain has TRBV6-2 or TRBV6-3 and TRBJ1-3; D remains unclear. Germline assignment: CDR1 MNHEY and CDR2 SVGEGT. The V gene lost 2 bases and the J gene lost 4 bases, with 3 bases spanning the gap. This CDR3 spans 12 amino acids. The CDR3: CASSYGGNTIYF. As DNA, the CDR3 is TGTGCCAGCAGTTACGGCGGAAACACCATATATTTT.

For the CDR3, the DNA is TGTGCCAGCAATCCATACAGGGGGGCTAACTATGGCTACACCTTC. It is translated as CASNPYRGANYGYTF. This sequence joins TRBV7-2 and TRBJ1-2; 8 bases agree with TRBD1. The trim removed 7 bases at V and 0 bases at J, leaving 7 bases unmatched. The CDR3 spans 15 residues. Germline CDR1 and CDR2: SGHTA and FQGNSA.

J is TRBJ1-2 and V is TRBV5-4; D might be TRBD1 (6 bases). V was shortened by 2 bases and J by 5 bases, with 13 bases between the two germline ends. The CDR3 loop spans 14 amino acids. Germline V lookup: CDR1 SGHNT, CDR2 YYREEE (reference sequence). CDR3: CASSFFGGGYGYTF. CDR3 DNA sequence: TGTGCCAGCAGCTTTTTCGGAGGGGGATATGGCTACACCTTC.

The rearrangement uses TRBV5-1 and TRBJ1-3, with 7 bases lining up with TRBD1. The CDR3 runs 16 residues. In germline, CDR1 is SGHRS, CDR2 YFSETQ. The trim removed 0 bases at V and 1 base at J, leaving 4 bases unmatched. CDR3 bases: TGCGCCAGCAGCTTGGGGGACAGCTTTTCTGGAAACACCATATATTTT. It codes for CASSLGDSFSGNTIYF.

The chain has TRBV7-8 and TRBJ2-2; possible D gene TRBD1, 6 bases. From germline, CDR1 is SGHVS and CDR2 FQNEAQ. V lost 8 bases to trimming and J lost 2 bases, with 15 bases between them. The CDR3 has 15 residues. Here the CDR3 reads CASSIGDTNTGELFF. CDR3 coding DNA: TGTGCCAGCTCCATTGGGGACACCAACACCGGGGAGCTGTTTTTT.

About this clone: This CDR3 is also generated by other DNA sequences in the sample. The genes are TRBV5-1 and TRBJ2-5; no clear D gene. The germline V gene has CDR1 SGHRS and CDR2 YFSETQ. V lost 0 bases and J 1 base, leaving 4 bases between the germline ends. The CDR3 runs to 13 residues. In DNA, the CDR3 is TGCGCCAGCAGCTTGGAGGGCCAAGAGACCCAGTACTTC. Amino acid sequence: CASSLEGQETQYF.

The V call is TRBV6-5, the J call TRBJ1-6, with D possibly being TRBD1 (5 bases). V shed 6 bases and J shed 5 bases, with 8 bases lying between them. Germline loops: CDR1 MNHEY, CDR2 SVGAGI. This CDR3 has 13 amino acids. CDR3 amino acids: CASSTGNNSPLHF. The CDR3 DNA reads as TGTGCCAGCAGCACAGGAAATAATTCACCCCTCCACTTT.

This clone was seen just once. The chain combines TRBV15 with TRBJ2-7; TRBD2 is a possible D gene (5 bases). Germline V gives CDR1 LNHNV, CDR2 YYDKDF (reference sequence). V was shortened by 4 bases and J by 7 bases, with 14 bases between the two germline ends. The CDR3 is made up of 13 amino acids. CDR3 bases: TGTGCCACCAGCAAAGGACCAGGCGGGGAGCAGTACTTC. Translated, it gives CATSKGPGGEQYF. The full variable domain, in which reference TRBV15 and TRBJ2-7 provide the parts outside the CDR3, is DAMVIQNPRYQVTQFGKPVTLSCSQTLNHNVMYWYQQKSSQAPKLLFHYYDKDFNNEADTPDNFQSRRPNTSFCFLDIRSPGLGDTAMYLCATSKGPGGEQYFGPGTRLTVT.

The rearrangement uses TRBV6-2 or TRBV6-3 and TRBJ1-2; D remains unclear. CDR1 MNHEY and CDR2 SVGEGT come from the germline V gene. The CDR3 covers 13 residues. The V end lost 5 bases, the J end lost 9 bases, and 16 bases lay between the germline ends. CDR3 residues: CASSISLFISYTF. Here the CDR3 DNA reads TGTGCCAGCAGTATTTCCTTGTTTATAAGCTACACCTTC.

The chain recombines TRBV12-3 or TRBV12-4 with TRBJ1-1; D not certain. CDR3 length equals 13 residues. The V end was cut by 2 bases, the J end by 7 bases, with 11 bases between. DNA for the CDR3: TGTGCCAGCAGTTTAAAGGGTGGTGGTGAAGCTTTCTTT. It is translated as CASSLKGGGEAFF.

This rearrangement joins TRBV7-8 to TRBJ2-5, with 8 positions matching TRBD2. Germline V gene sequence: CDR1 SGHVS, CDR2 FQNEAQ. This CDR3 is 15 amino acids long. The ends lost 5 bases at V and 3 bases at J; junction bases unmatched: 8. CDR3 nucleotides: TGTGCCAGCAGCCCCTACGGGGGGGGGAAAGAGACCCAGTACTTC. This translates into CASSPYGGGKETQYF. The full variable domain, in which reference TRBV7-8 and TRBJ2-5 provide the parts outside the CDR3, is GAGVSQSPRYKVAKRGQDVALRCDPISGHVSLFWYQQALGQGPEFLTYFQNEAQLDKSGLPSDRFFAERPEGSVSTLKIQRTQQEDSAVYLCASSPYGGGKETQYFGPGTRLLVL.

The rearrangement joins TRBV5-1 to TRBJ1-6, with TRBD1 as a possible D gene (5 bases). V lost 4 bases and J 7 bases, leaving 12 bases between the germline ends. Looked up from germline, CDR1 is SGHRS and CDR2 is YFSETQ. The CDR3 spans 14 residues. CDR3 coding DNA: TGCGCCAGCAGCGCCGGACAAGGAAATTCACCCCTCCACTTT. Its protein product is CASSAGQGNSPLHF. Combining the CDR3 with reference TRBV5-1 and TRBJ1-6 gives the whole variable domain KAGVTQTPRYLIKTRGQQVTLSCSPISGHRSVSWYQQTPGQGLQFLFEYFSETQRNKGNFPGRFSGRQFSNSRSEMNVSTLELGDSALYLCASSAGQGNSPLHFGNGTRLTVT.

The rearrangement links TRBV2 to TRBJ1-3, with TRBD1 matching 9 bases. The V and J ends lost 1 base and 5 bases, in that order; junction bases with no gene match: 3. CDR1 is SNHLY and CDR2 is FYNNEI in the germline V gene. The length of the CDR3 is 15 residues. CDR3 sequence: CASSEGTGGRNTIYF. For the CDR3, the DNA is TGTGCCAGCAGTGAAGGTACAGGGGGCCGAAACACCATATATTTT. The full variable domain, rest sourced from reference TRBV2 and TRBJ1-3, is EPEVTQTPSHQVTQMGQEVILRCVPISNHLYFYWYRQILGQKVEFLVSFYNNEISEKSEIFDDQFSVERPDGSNFTLKIRSTKLEDSAMYFCASSEGTGGRNTIYFGEGSWLTVV.

The genes are TRBV24-1 and TRBJ1-3; D uncertain. The CDR3 has 14 residues. Germline CDR1 KGHDR, CDR2 SFDVKD. V lost 9 bases, J lost 1 base, and 12 bases lay in between. CDR3 sequence (DNA): TGTGCCACCCCCGGCGCGGGATCTGGAAACACCATATATTTT. This sequence encodes CATPGAGSGNTIYF.

The chain employs TRBV21-1 and TRBJ1-5; the listed D gene, TRBD1, was not tested against the DNA. TRBV21-1 is described as a pseudogene. CDR3 length equals 16 residues. The CDR3 DNA is TGTGCCAGCAGCACGCCCCCGGGGACAGGGGGCCAGCCCCAGCATTTT. Translated, it gives CASSTPPGTGGQPQHF.

This chain uses TRBV7-4 with TRBJ2-3, with a tentative D call TRBD2 (6 bases). This CDR3 has 16 residues. V was shortened by 4 bases and J by 3 bases, with 17 bases between the two germline ends. Germline CDR1 SGHVT, CDR2 SQSDAQ. DNA of the CDR3: TGTGCCAGCAGCTCCATTGGCACTAGCCTTACAGATACGCAGTATTTT. It codes for CASSSIGTSLTDTQYF. Based on the CDR3 plus reference TRBV7-4 and TRBJ2-3, the full variable domain is GAGVSQSPRYKVAKRGRDVALRCDSISGHVTLYWYRQTLGQGSEVLTYSQSDAQRDKSGRPSGRFSAERPERSVSTLKIQRTEQGDSAVYLCASSSIGTSLTDTQYFGPGTRLTVL.

CDR3 sequence (DNA): TGTGCCAGCAGCTTAGCGGTCGGACTTGCTAATGAAAAACTGTTTTTT. It specifies CASSLAVGLANEKLFF. The chain combines TRBV7-2 with TRBJ1-4; D is uncertain. Trimming left V 0 bases short and J 3 bases short, with 11 bases between. Germline V gives CDR1 SGHTA, CDR2 FQGNSA. The length of the CDR3 is 16 residues.

The chain has TRBV29-1 and TRBJ2-1; possibly TRBD2 for D (6 bases). The CDR3 spans 14 residues. Germline CDR1 reads SQVTM; CDR2 reads ANQGSEA. V lost 3 bases to trimming and J lost 1 base, with 10 bases between them. CDR3 protein: CSVERDPSYNEQFF. CDR3 sequence (DNA): TGCAGCGTTGAGCGGGACCCATCCTACAATGAGCAGTTCTTC.

This clone appeared a single time. V and J are TRBV5-1 and TRBJ2-7; perhaps TRBD2 as D (7 bases). The CDR3 consists of 16 residues. V lost 0 bases, J lost 10 bases, and 23 bases lay in between. Germline assignment: CDR1 SGHRS and CDR2 YFSETQ. CDR3 DNA sequence: TGCGCCAGCAGCTTGGAGGGGGGGCGACCTCCTACGAAACAGTACTTC. This sequence encodes CASSLEGGRPPTKQYF.

This chain joins TRBV7-3 and TRBJ2-3; D may be TRBD1 or TRBD2 (6 bases each). The V end lost 5 bases, the J end lost 4 bases, and 19 bases lay between the germline ends. Per germline, CDR1 SGHTA and CDR2 FQGTGA. The CDR3 has 16 residues. The CDR3 protein is CASSPRVGGSADTQYF. Written as DNA, the CDR3 is TGTGCCAGCAGCCCCCGCGTAGGGGGGTCGGCAGATACGCAGTATTTT.

The V and J genes are TRBV27 and TRBJ1-1; perhaps TRBD1 as D (6 bases). Trimming removed 5 bases from V and 4 bases from J, with 17 bases in between. The CDR3 totals 15 residues. Germline-derived CDR1 and CDR2 are MNHEY and SMNVEV (reference sequence). In nucleotides, the CDR3 is TGTGCCAGCAGTGCGGACAGCCGAGGAAGCACTGAAGCTTTCTTT. This translates into CASSADSRGSTEAFF.